This T cell receptor beta chain appears in the sequencing data of a study of beta chain features in type 1 diabetes. Study-level points and caveats: The study found moderately but significantly shorter TCRB CDR3s in all four CD4+ subsets of Type 1 diabetes patients.

All of the isolated RNA was reverse transcribed, so expressed TCRB transcripts were sequenced. Generated by immunoSEQ multiplex PCR, the TCRdb table keeps only in-frame clones and is missing some. Of hundreds of thousands of clones listed, roughly an eighth are singletons. CDR1 is SGHRS, CDR2 YFSETQ, per germline. Trimming at V came to 4 bases and at J to 3 bases, leaving 2 bases not matched to a gene. The CDR3 totals 13 residues. As regards this clone: What it binds is not known. Other nucleotide sequences from this sample produce the same CDR3.

Sorted CD4+ subsets: naive, central memory, regulatory, stem cell-like memory (CD45RO/CCR7/CD25/CD127/CD95/CD27 panel). The source material was naive CD4+ T cells from blood. The sequence came from a man aged 18 to 30 with type 1 diabetes. The chain recombines TRBV5-1 with TRBJ1-2, with 8 bases matching TRBD1. CDR3 loop: CASSPGQDYGYTF. The CDR3 DNA reads as TGCGCCAGCAGCCCGGGACAGGACTATGGCTACACCTTC.